One sample yielded the 12 T cell receptor beta chains listed below, sequenced in a study of T cells after yellow fever vaccination. One entry per CDR3 protein results from TCRdb running MiXCR on the 5' RACE reads. The data show a few hundred thousand distinct CDR3 sequences, 8.7% seen once. The sample was CD4+ T cells sorted from PBMCs, taken 5 days after the yellow fever booster vaccination. The receptors were sampled from a young man who received the YFV17D yellow fever vaccine.

The genes are TRBV9 and TRBJ1-1, with a possible D match to TRBD1 (6 bases). CDR3 length: 12 amino acids. Germline CDR1 reads SGDLS; CDR2 reads YYNGEE. Deletions cut 3 bases from V and 8 bases from J, with 11 bases between. This CDR3 reads CASSAAGTEAFF. The CDR3 DNA reads as TGTGCCAGCAGCGCGGCCGGGACAGAAGCTTTCTTT.

The chain uses TRBV18 and TRBJ2-3; 11 bases are a match to TRBD1. Germline V gene data show CDR1 as KGHSH and CDR2 as LQKENI. The length of the CDR3 is 16 residues. Trimming removed 6 bases from V and 4 bases from J; junction bases left unmatched: 9. CDR3 sequence: CASSNNGQGAADTQYF. The DNA for the CDR3 is TGTGCCAGCTCCAACAACGGACAGGGGGCCGCAGATACGCAGTATTTT.

The chain uses TRBV7-2 and TRBJ1-2; D gene ambiguous. Trimming cost V 1 base and J 6 bases, with 9 bases left between them. Per germline, CDR1 SGHTA and CDR2 FQGNSA. This CDR3 spans 13 amino acids. The CDR3 region has the DNA TGTGCCAGCAGCTTAGTTCGCGTGGATGGCTACACCTTC. Translation gives CASSLVRVDGYTF.

This clonotype has a handful of counts. CDR3 nucleotides: TGCGCCAGCAGCCGAGCGGGGGGGGCCTACAATGAGCAGTTCTTC. Its protein is CASSRAGGAYNEQFF. This chain links TRBV4-3 with TRBJ2-1; 10 nucleotides line up with TRBD2. Per germline, CDR1 LGHNA and CDR2 YSLEER. V shed 4 bases and J 2 bases; nucleotides not matched to a gene: 2. The CDR3 runs 15 residues.

This clonotype was counted only a few times. This chain links TRBV28 with TRBJ2-4; D possibly corresponds to TRBD2 (7 bases). The V gene's germline CDR1 is MDHEN and CDR2 SYDVKM. This CDR3 region has 16 residues. Trimming stripped 2 bases from V and 7 bases from J, with 18 bases between. CDR3 in DNA: TGTGCCAGCAGTTTAGGGGGGGCCGGCGGTGGGAACATTCAGTACTTC. This encodes CASSLGGAGGGNIQYF.

The V and J genes are TRBV6-2 or TRBV6-3 and TRBJ1-5, with D possibly being TRBD1 (6 bases). The CDR3 consists of 15 residues. Trimming removed 8 bases from V and 6 bases from J, with 20 bases in between. Per germline, CDR1 MNHEY and CDR2 SVGEGT. The chain's CDR3 is CASADHVGQRQPQHF. The CDR3 DNA reads TGTGCCAGCGCCGACCACGTAGGACAGCGTCAGCCCCAGCATTTT.

The rearrangement uses TRBV6-4 and TRBJ2-3, with TRBD1 identical over 10 bases. The ends lost 0 bases at V and 4 bases at J; junction bases unmatched: 1. The length of the CDR3 is 15 residues. The germline V gene has CDR1 MRHNA and CDR2 SNTAGT. This CDR3 is CASSDSTGGADTQYF. CDR3 coding DNA: TGTGCCAGCAGTGACTCGACAGGGGGCGCAGATACGCAGTATTTT.

The chain carries TRBV2 and TRBJ2-1; weak D call: TRBD2 (6 bases). Looked up from germline, CDR1 is SNHLY and CDR2 is FYNNEI. This CDR3 has 15 residues. Trimming removed 6 bases from V and 4 bases from J, with 16 bases in between. CDR3 nucleotide sequence: TGTGCCAGCAGATCGGGTAGCGGAGAGTACAATGAGCAGTTCTTC. Translation: CASRSGSGEYNEQFF.

The V call is TRBV10-3, the J call TRBJ2-3; 9 bases fit TRBD2. Trimming cost V 10 bases and J 5 bases; bases outside gene matches: 16. Germline V gene data show CDR1 as ENHRY and CDR2 as SYGVKD. The CDR3 has 16 residues. The CDR3 loop is CATRLPSGGRGDTQYF. In nucleotides, the CDR3 is TGTGCCACACGGCTTCCAAGCGGGGGGCGGGGAGATACGCAGTATTTT.

V and J are TRBV4-2 and TRBJ2-7, with TRBD2 as a possible D gene (6 bases). The CDR3 runs 16 residues. Germline V CDR1 and CDR2: LGHNA, YNFKEQ. Trimming removed 4 bases from V and 0 bases from J, with 16 bases in between. The chain's CDR3 is CASSLGSGAASYEQYF. For the CDR3, the DNA is TGTGCCAGCAGCCTGGGGTCGGGAGCGGCCTCCTACGAGCAGTACTTC.

The chain has TRBV2 and TRBJ2-3; 7 bases match TRBD1. The CDR3 spans 16 residues. Losses at the gene ends were 1 base for V and 2 bases for J; bases not matched to a gene: 6. The V gene's germline CDR1 is SNHLY and CDR2 FYNNEI. CDR3 amino acids: CASSEGRDRYTDTQYF. The DNA for the CDR3 is TGTGCCAGCAGTGAAGGCCGGGACAGATACACAGATACGCAGTATTTT.

The rearrangement uses TRBV20-1 and TRBJ2-7; unclear D gene. The CDR3 sequence is 12 residues long. Germline values: CDR1 DFQATT, CDR2 SNEGSKA (reference sequence). Trimming removed 6 bases at V and 8 bases at J, with 17 bases between. CDR3 sequence (DNA): TGCAGTGCCACCAAAGTTATGGACCAGCAGTACTTC. It encodes CSATKVMDQQYF.